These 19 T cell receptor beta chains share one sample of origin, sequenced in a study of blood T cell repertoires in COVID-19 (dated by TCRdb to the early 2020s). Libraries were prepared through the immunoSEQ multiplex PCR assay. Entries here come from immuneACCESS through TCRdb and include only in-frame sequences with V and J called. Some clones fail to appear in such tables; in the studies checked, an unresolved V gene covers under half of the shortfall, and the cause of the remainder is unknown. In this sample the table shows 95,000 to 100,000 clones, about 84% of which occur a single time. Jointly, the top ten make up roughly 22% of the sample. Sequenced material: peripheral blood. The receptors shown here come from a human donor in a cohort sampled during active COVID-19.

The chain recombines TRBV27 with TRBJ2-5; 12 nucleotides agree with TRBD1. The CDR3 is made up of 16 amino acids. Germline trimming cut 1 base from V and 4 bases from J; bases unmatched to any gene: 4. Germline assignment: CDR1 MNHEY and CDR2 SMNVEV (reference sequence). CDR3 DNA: TGTGCCAGCAGTTTATTCGGGACAGGGGGCCCAGAGACCCAGTACTTC. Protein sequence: CASSLFGTGGPETQYF.

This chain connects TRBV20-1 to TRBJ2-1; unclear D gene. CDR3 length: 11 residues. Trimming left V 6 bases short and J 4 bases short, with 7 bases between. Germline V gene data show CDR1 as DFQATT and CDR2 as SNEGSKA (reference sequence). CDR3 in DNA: TGCAGTGCGGGCCAGTACAATGAGCAGTTCTTC. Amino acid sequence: CSAGQYNEQFF.

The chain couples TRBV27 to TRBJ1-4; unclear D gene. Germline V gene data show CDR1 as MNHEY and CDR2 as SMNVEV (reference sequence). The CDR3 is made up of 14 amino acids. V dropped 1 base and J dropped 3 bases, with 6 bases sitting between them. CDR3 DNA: TGTGCCAGCAGTTTATTCCGGGCTAATGAAAAACTGTTTTTT. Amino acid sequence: CASSLFRANEKLFF. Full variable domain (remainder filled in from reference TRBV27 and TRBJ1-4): EAQVTQNPRYLITVTGKKLTVTCSQNMNHEYMSWYRQDPGLGLRQIYYSMNVEVTDKGDVPEGYKVSRKEKRNFPLILESPSPNQTSLYFCASSLFRANEKLFFGSGTQLSVL.

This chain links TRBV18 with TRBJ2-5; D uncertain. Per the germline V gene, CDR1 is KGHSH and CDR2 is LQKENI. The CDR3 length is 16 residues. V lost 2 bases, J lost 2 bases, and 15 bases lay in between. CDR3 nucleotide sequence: TGTGCCAGCTCACCATATAGAACAGAGCTACAAGAGACCCAGTACTTC. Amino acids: CASSPYRTELQETQYF.

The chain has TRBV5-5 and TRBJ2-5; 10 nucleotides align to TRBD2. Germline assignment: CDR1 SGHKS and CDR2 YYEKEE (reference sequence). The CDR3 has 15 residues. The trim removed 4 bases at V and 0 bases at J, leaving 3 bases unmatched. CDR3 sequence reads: CASSISGGHQETQYF. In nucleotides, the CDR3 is TGTGCCAGCAGCATTAGCGGGGGGCACCAAGAGACCCAGTACTTC.

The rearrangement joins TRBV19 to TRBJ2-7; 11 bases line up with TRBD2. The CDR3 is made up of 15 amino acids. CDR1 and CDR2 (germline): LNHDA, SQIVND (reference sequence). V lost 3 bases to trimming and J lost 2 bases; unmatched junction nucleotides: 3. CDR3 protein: CASSMVAGGTYEQYF. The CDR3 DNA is TGTGCCAGTAGTATGGTAGCGGGAGGGACCTACGAGCAGTACTTC. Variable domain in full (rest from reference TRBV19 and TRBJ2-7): DGGITQSPKYLFRKEGQNVTLSCEQNLNHDAMYWYRQDPGQGLRLIYYSQIVNDFQKGDIAEGYSVSREKKESFPLTVTSAQKNPTAFYLCASSMVAGGTYEQYFGPGTRLTVT.

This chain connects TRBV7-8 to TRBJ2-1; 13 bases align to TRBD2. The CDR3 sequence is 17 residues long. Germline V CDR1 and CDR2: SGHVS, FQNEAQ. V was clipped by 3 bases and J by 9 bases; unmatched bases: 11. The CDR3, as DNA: TGTGCCAGCAGCTTTCCCGGGACTAGCGGGATCAGGGGTGAGCAGTTCTTC. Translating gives CASSFPGTSGIRGEQFF.

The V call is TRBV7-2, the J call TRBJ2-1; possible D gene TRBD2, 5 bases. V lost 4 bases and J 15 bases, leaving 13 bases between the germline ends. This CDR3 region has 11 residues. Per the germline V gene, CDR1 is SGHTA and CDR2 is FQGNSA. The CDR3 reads CASSSRRTWFF. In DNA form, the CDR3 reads TGTGCCAGCAGCTCCCGACGGACTTGGTTCTTC.

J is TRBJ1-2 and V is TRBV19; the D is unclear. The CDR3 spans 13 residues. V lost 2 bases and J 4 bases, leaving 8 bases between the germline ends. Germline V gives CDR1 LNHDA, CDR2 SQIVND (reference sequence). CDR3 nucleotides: TGTGCCAGTAGTATATCAGGTTCCTATGGCTACACCTTC. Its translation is CASSISGSYGYTF.

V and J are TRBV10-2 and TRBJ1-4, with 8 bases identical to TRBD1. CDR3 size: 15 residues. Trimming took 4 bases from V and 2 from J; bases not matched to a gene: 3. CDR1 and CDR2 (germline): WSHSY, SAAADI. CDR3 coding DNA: TGCGCCAGCAGTGTGGGACAGGTCACTAATGAAAAACTGTTTTTT. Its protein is CASSVGQVTNEKLFF.

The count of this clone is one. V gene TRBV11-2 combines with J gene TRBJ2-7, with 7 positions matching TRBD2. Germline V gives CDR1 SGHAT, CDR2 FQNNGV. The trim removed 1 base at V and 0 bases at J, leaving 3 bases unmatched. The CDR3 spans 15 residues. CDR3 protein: CASSLVGGGSYEQYF. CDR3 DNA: TGTGCCAGCAGCTTAGTTGGCGGGGGCTCCTACGAGCAGTACTTC.

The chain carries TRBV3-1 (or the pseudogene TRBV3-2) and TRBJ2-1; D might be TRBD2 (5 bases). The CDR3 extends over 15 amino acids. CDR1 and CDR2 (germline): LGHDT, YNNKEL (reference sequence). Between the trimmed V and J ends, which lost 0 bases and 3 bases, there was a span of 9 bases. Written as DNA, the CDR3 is TGTGCCAGCAGCCAAGAGGGCGGGTTCTACAATGAGCAGTTCTTC. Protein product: CASSQEGGFYNEQFF.

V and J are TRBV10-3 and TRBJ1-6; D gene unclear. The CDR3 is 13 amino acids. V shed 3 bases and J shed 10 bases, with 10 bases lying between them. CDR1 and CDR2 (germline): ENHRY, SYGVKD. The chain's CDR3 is CAISEGFGSPLHF. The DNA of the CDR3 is TGTGCCATCAGTGAAGGTTTCGGGTCACCCCTCCACTTT.

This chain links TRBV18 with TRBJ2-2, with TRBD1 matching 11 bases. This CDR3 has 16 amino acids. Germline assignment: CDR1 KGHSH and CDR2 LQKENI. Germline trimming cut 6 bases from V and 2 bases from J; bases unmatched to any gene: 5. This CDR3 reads CASSPGTGGNTGELFF. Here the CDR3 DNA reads TGTGCCAGCTCCCCCGGGACAGGGGGTAACACCGGGGAGCTGTTTTTT. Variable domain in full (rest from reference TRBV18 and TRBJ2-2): NAGVMQNPRHLVRRRGQEARLRCSPMKGHSHVYWYRQLPEEGLKFMVYLQKENIIDESGMPKERFSAEFPKEGPSILRIQQVVRGDSAAYFCASSPGTGGNTGELFFGEGSRLTVL.

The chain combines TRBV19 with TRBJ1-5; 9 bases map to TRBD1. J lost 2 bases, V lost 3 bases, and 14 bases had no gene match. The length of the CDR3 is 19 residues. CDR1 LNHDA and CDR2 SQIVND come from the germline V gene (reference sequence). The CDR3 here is CASSIGASGTGIRNQPQHF. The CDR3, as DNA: TGTGCCAGTAGTATCGGTGCCTCCGGGACAGGGATTCGCAATCAGCCCCAGCATTTT.

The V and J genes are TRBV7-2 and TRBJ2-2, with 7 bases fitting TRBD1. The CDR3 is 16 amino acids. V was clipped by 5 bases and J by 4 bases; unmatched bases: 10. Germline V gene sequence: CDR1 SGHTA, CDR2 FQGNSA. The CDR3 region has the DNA TGTGCCAGCAGCGAGAAATTGACAGGGTCCACCGGGGAGCTGTTTTTT. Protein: CASSEKLTGSTGELFF.

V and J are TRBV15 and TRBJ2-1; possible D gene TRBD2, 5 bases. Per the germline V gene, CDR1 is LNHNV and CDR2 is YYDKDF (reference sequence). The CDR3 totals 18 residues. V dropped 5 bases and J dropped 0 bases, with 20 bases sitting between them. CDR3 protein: CATSGEHVTPGSYNEQFF. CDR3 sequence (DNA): TGTGCCACCAGCGGGGAGCACGTGACCCCGGGCTCCTACAATGAGCAGTTCTTC. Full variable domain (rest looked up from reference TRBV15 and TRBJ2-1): DAMVIQNPRYQVTQFGKPVTLSCSQTLNHNVMYWYQQKSSQAPKLLFHYYDKDFNNEADTPDNFQSRRPNTSFCFLDIRSPGLGDTAMYLCATSGEHVTPGSYNEQFFGPGTRLTVL.

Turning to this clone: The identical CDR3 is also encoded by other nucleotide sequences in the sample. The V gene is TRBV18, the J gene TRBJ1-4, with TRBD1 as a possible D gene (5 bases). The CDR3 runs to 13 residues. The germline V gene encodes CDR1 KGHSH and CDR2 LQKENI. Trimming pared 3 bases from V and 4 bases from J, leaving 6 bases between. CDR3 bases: TGTGCCAGCTCACCGGGGCTTAATGAAAAACTGTTTTTT. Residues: CASSPGLNEKLFF.

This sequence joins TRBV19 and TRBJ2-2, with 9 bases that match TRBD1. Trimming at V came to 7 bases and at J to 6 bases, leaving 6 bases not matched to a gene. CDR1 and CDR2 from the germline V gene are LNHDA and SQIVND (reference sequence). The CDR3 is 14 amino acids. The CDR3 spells CASKNRGQAGELFF. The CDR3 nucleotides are TGTGCCAGTAAGAACAGGGGGCAGGCCGGGGAGCTGTTTTTT.